This T cell receptor (beta chain) was documented in a study of control samples from healthy donors and cancer patients. TCRdb's table, derived via immunoSEQ multiplex PCR, lists solely in-frame clones and lacks some. This table has 35,000 to 50,000 clones, more than 70% appearing once. In germline, CDR1 is MRHNA, CDR2 SNTAGT. V lost 5 bases to trimming and J lost 0 bases, with 7 bases between them. This CDR3 is built from 13 residues. The J gene is TRBJ1-1, the V gene TRBV6-4; possibly TRBD1 for D (5 bases). Sequencing input: PBMCs. The clonotype comes from a woman aged 60 to 75 with lung cancer. The CDR3 reads CASSRDLNTEAFF. The CDR3 DNA is TGTGCCAGCAGTAGGGACCTGAACACTGAAGCTTTCTTT.